What follows describes a single TCR beta chain. The antigen remains unidentified. These data belong to a study of T cell responses to AZD1222 COVID-19 vaccine. Study-wide results and limits: Receipt of two AZD1222 doses was followed by a rise in Spike-specific TCR breadth and depth. Along spike, vaccine-associated CD4 TCRs were found throughout, with dominance at 160-218 and 743-854.

The analysis combined second doses at about 4 or about 12 weeks. Only in-frame clones appear in the TCRdb table, and some are missing; sequencing was by immunoSEQ multiplex PCR. The data contain some 79,000 clones, 80% to 90% of them singletons. V lost 0 bases and J lost 2, with 8 bases in between. CDR1 and CDR2 (germline): MNHEY, SMNVEV (reference sequence). This CDR3 region has 14 residues. Sequencing used peripheral blood, obtained 28 days after the second AZD1222 dose. The sequence was obtained from an adult who received the AZD1222 COVID-19 vaccine. V usage is TRBV27 and J usage is TRBJ2-7; unclear D gene. Here the CDR3 reads CASSLSSATYEQYF. In DNA form, the CDR3 reads TGTGCCAGCAGTTTATCGTCAGCAACCTACGAGCAGTACTTC.